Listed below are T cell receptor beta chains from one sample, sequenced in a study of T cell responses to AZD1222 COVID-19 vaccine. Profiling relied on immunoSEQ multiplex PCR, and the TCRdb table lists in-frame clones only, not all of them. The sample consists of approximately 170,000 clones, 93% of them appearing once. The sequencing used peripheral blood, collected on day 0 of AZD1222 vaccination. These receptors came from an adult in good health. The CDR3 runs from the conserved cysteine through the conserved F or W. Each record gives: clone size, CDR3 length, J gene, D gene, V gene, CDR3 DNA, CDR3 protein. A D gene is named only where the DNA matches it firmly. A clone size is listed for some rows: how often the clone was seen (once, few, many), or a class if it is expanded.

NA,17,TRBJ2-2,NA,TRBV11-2,TGTGCCAGCAGCTCCACCCCGGGACAAGTAAACACCGGGGAGCTGTTTTTT,CASSSTPGQVNTGELFF
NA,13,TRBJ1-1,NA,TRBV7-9,TGTGCCAGCAGCTTAATTGGGGACACTGAAGCTTTCTTT,CASSLIGDTEAFF
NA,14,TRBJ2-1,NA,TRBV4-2,TGTGCCAGCAGCCAAGACCTTGGGGAGCGCCGGCAGTTCTTC,CASSQDLGERRQFF
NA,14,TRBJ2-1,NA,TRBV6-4,TGTGCCAGCAGTGAAGAGAGCTCCTACAATGAGCAGTTCTTC,CASSEESSYNEQFF
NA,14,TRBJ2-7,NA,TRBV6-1,TGTGCCAGCAGTGAGTCCAGGGGCAGGGACGAGCAGTACTTC,CASSESRGRDEQYF
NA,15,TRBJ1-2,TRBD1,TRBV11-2,TGTGCCAGCAGGGCCGGGACAGGGGAACCCTATGGCTACACCTTC,CASRAGTGEPYGYTF
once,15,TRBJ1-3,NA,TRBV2,TGTGCCAGCAGTGAAGCGAGGAATACTGGAAACACCATATATTTT,CASSEARNTGNTIYF
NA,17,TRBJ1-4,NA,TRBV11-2,TGTGCCAGCAGCCCACTCACCGGGGGCCACACTAATGAAAAACTGTTTTTT,CASSPLTGGHTNEKLFF
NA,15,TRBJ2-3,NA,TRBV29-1,TGCAGCGTTGAAAGGGGGACGGGAGGCCTTGATACGCAGTATTTT,CSVERGTGGLDTQYF
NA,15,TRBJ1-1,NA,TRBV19,TGTGCCAGTAGTCCCCTCCCCAGGGGTAGCACTGAAGCTTTCTTT,CASSPLPRGSTEAFF
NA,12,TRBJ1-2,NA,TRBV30,TGTGCCTGGAGAATTGCAGGCTATGGCTACACCTTC,CAWRIAGYGYTF
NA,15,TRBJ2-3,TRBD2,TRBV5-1,TGCGCCAGCAGCTCCAGCGGGGGGGCTACAGATACGCAGTATTTT,CASSSSGGATDTQYF
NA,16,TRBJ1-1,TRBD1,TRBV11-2,TGTGCCAGCAGCTTATACGGGGGACAGACTTTAAGGGAGGCTTTCTTT,CASSLYGGQTLREAFF
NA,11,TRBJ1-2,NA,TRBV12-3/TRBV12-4,TGTGCCAGCAGTTGGGGAGATGGCTACACCTTC,CASSWGDGYTF
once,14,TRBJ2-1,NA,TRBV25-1,TGTGCCAGCAGCCCTCGGGTAACTTACAATGAGCAGTTCTTC,CASSPRVTYNEQFF
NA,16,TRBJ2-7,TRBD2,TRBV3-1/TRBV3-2,TGTGCCAGCAGCCCACTCGCGTCGGGGGGTTCCTACGAGCAGTACTTC,CASSPLASGGSYEQYF
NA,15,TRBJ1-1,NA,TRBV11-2,TGTGCCAGCAGCTTAGATCGGGCAGGTAACACTGAAGCTTTCTTT,CASSLDRAGNTEAFF
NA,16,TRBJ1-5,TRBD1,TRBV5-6,TGTGCCAGCAGTGGGACAGGGTCTCATAGCAATCAGCCCCAGCATTTT,CASSGTGSHSNQPQHF
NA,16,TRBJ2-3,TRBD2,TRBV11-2,TGTGCCAGCAGCCCTCGGGGAGCGGGGGGGCCGGCGTCGCAGTATTTT,CASSPRGAGGPASQYF
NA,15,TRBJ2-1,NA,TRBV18,TGTGCCAGCTCACCACCGACAGCCCCCTACAATGAGCAGTTCTTC,CASSPPTAPYNEQFF
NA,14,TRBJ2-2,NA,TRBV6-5,TGTGCCAGCAACACGGTGCAGGGCCCCGGGGAGCTGTTTTTT,CASNTVQGPGELFF
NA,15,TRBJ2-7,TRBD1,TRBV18,TGTGCCAGCTCACCTGGACAGGGGGCATCCTACGAGCAGTACTTC,CASSPGQGASYEQYF
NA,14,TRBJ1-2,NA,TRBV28,TGTGCCAGCAGTTTATTCTCGGGGAGGGACGGCTACACCTTC,CASSLFSGRDGYTF
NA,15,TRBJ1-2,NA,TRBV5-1,TGCGCCAGCAGCTTGGCCACGGGAGGCAACTATGGCTACACCTTC,CASSLATGGNYGYTF
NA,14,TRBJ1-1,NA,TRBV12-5,TGTGCTAGTGGTTTGGTACTAGAAAACACTGAAGCTTTCTTT,CASGLVLENTEAFF
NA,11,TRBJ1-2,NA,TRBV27,TGTGCCAGCAGTTTACTAGATTGCTACACCTTC,CASSLLDCYTF
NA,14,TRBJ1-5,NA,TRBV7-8,TGTGCCAGCAGCTTTCACGGGGGCACTCAGCCCCAGCATTTT,CASSFHGGTQPQHF
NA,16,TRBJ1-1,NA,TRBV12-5,TGTGCTAGTGGTTTGGTCCCGACAGGCCTCAACACTGAAGCTTTCTTT,CASGLVPTGLNTEAFF
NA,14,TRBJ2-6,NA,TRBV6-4,TGTGCCAGCAGTGCACGCTCTGGGGCCAACGTCCTGACTTTC,CASSARSGANVLTF
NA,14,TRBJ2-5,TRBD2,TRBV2,TGTGCCAGCAACGGGGGACTATTAGAAGAGACCCAGTACTTC,CASNGGLLEETQYF
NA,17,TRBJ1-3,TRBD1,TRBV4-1,TGCGCCAGCAGCCTATTAACCGGGACAGGCTCAGGAAACACCATATATTTT,CASSLLTGTGSGNTIYF
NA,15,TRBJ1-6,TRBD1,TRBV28,TGTGCCAGCAGGCAACAGGGGATTGATAATTCACCCCTCCACTTT,CASRQQGIDNSPLHF
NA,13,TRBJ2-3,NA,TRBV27,TGTGCCAGCAGTTTTTCGGTACTGGATACGCAGTATTTT,CASSFSVLDTQYF
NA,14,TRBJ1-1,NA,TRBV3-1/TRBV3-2,TGTGCCAGCAGTCTCGGGCCTCCTGGCTCGGAAGCTTTCTTT,CASSLGPPGSEAFF
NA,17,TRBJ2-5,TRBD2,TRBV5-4,TGTGCCAGCAGCCGGGGACTAGCGGGAATAGCAGGAGAGACCCAGTACTTC,CASSRGLAGIAGETQYF
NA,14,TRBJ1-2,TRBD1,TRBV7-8,TGTGCCAGCAGCTTAGCGGGACAGAACTATGGCTACACCTTC,CASSLAGQNYGYTF
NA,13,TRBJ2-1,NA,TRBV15,TGTGCCACCAGCAAGACAACTTACAATGAGCAGTTCTTC,CATSKTTYNEQFF
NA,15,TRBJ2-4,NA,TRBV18,TGTGCCAGCTCTAGCCCAGACCGCCGAAAAAACATTCAGTACTTC,CASSSPDRRKNIQYF
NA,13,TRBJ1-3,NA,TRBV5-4,TGTGCCAGCAGTACCGGGACAAAGGACACCATATATTTT,CASSTGTKDTIYF
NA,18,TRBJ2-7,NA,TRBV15,TGTGCCACCAGCAGCACACCAGCCGCGTTTGGGACCTCCTACGAGCAGTACTTC,CATSSTPAAFGTSYEQYF
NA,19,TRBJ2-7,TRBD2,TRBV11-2,TGTGCCAGCAGCTTAAGGGCGGGGACTAGCGGGAGGGCCTTATACGAGCAGTACTTC,CASSLRAGTSGRALYEQYF
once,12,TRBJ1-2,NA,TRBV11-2,TGTGCCAGCAGCTTAGCGTTTAATGGCTACACCTTC,CASSLAFNGYTF
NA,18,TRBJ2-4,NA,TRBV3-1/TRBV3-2,TGTGCCACCATGGATTCCCCCTTAGTCGAAGGAAGACGAGACATTCAGTACTTC,CATMDSPLVEGRRDIQYF
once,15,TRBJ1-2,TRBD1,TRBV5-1,TGCGCCAGCAGCTCGGACGGGACAGGGGAGGTCGGCTACACCTTC,CASSSDGTGEVGYTF
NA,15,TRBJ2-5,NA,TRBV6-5,TGTGCCAGCAGGGGAATGAGTGCCGGGGGAGAGACCCAGTACTTC,CASRGMSAGGETQYF
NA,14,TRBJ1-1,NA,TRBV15,TGTGCCACCAGCAGGGACTCTACGAACACTGAAGCTTTCTTT,CATSRDSTNTEAFF
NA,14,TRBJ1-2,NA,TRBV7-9,TGTGCCAGCAGCTTCGGGGGGGCCCGCTATGGCTACACCTTC,CASSFGGARYGYTF
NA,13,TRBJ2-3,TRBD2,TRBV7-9,TGTGCCAGCATTAGACTAGCGGAAGATACGCAGTATTTT,CASIRLAEDTQYF
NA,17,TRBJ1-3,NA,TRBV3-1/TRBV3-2,TGTGCCAGCAGCCAAGTGGCAGGCCTGAACTCTGGAAACACCATATATTTT,CASSQVAGLNSGNTIYF
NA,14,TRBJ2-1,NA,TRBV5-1,TGCGCCAGCAGCTTGAGTAGCTCCTACAATGAGCAGTTCTTC,CASSLSSSYNEQFF
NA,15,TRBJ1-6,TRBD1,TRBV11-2,TGTGCCAGCACACGAGACAGGGGAACTACTTCACCCCTCCACTTT,CASTRDRGTTSPLHF
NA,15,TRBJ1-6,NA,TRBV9,TGTGCCAGCAGCCTTTGGGAGGGGAAGGATTCACCCCTCCACTTT,CASSLWEGKDSPLHF
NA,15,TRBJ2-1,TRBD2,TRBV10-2,TGCGCCAGCCGGATCGGTGCGGGAGTCCTTAATGAGCAGTTCTTC,CASRIGAGVLNEQFF
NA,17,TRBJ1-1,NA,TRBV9,TGTGCCAGCAGCGTAGGGGATCGGGCGGGGGGAAACACTGAAGCTTTCTTT,CASSVGDRAGGNTEAFF
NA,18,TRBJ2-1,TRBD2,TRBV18,TGTGCCAGCTCACAAGTAGCGGGGGGGCCAATAACGCCGTATGAGCAGTTCTTC,CASSQVAGGPITPYEQFF
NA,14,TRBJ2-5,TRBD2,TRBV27,TGTGCCAGCAGAGGACTAGCGGCGACCGAGACCCAGTACTTC,CASRGLAATETQYF
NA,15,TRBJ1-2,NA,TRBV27,TGTGCCAGCAGTTTAGGGAGGGACCGAATCTATGGCTACACCTTC,CASSLGRDRIYGYTF
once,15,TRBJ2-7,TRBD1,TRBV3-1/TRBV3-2,TGTGCCAGCAGCCAAGAGGACAGGGGGATTTACGAGCAGTACTTC,CASSQEDRGIYEQYF
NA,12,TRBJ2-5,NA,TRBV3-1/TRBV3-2,TGTGCCAGCAGGACCGCACAAGAGACCCAGTACTTC,CASRTAQETQYF